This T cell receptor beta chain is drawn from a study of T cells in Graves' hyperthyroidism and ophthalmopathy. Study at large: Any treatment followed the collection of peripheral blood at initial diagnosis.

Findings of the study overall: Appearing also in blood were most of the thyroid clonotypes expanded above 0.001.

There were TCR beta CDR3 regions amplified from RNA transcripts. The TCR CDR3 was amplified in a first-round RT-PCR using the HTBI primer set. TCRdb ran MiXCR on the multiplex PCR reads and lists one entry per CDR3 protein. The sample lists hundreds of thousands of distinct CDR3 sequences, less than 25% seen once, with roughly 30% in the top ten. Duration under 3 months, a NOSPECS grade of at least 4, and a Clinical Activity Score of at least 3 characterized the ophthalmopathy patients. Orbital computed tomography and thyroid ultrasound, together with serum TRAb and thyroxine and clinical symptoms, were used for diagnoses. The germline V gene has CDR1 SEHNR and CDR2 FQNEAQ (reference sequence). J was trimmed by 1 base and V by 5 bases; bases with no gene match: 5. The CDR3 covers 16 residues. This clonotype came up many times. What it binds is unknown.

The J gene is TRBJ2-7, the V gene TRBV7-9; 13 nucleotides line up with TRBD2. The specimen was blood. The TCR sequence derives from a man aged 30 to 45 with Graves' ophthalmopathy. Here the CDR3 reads CASSTLLAGGSYEQYF. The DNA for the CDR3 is TGTGCCAGCAGCACCTTACTAGCGGGAGGGTCCTACGAGCAGTACTTC.